A single sample is the source of the 2 T cell receptor beta chains below, sequenced in a study of T-cell reconstitution after alpha-beta-depleted transplantation in children. A TCRbeta library incorporating unique molecular identifiers was prepared. TCRdb analysed the PCR reads with MiXCR anew, one entry per CDR3 protein. There are about 980,000 distinct CDR3 sequences in the sample; about 29% occur only once, and roughly 28% lies in the top ten. Sequencing used PBMCs, mostly from graft donor cells, obtained 360 days after TCRalphabeta/CD19-depleted stem cell transplant. The source is a boy in the first two years of life who had a stem cell transplant for SCID, so the T cells may come from the graft donor.

In its sample, this clonotype was seen a few times. The gene calls are TRBV27 and TRBJ1-4, with 7 bases identical to TRBD1. The J segment lost 7 bases and the V segment lost 5 bases, leaving 19 bases of the junction unmatched. From germline, CDR1 is MNHEY and CDR2 SMNVEV (reference sequence). The CDR3 is 18 residues long. The CDR3 loop is CASSAIPLHRGWIEKLFF. Written as DNA, the CDR3 is TGTGCCAGCAGTGCCATCCCCCTCCACAGGGGATGGATTGAAAAACTGTTTTTT.

The J gene is TRBJ2-7, the V gene TRBV28, with D maybe TRBD2 (6 bases). V gave up 5 bases and J gave up 6 bases, with 17 bases separating them. Germline CDR1 reads MDHEN; CDR2 reads SYDVKM. CDR3 length: 14 amino acids. In DNA form, the CDR3 reads TGTGCCAGCAGTCTCCGGGGGTTATTCGGCGAGCAGTACTTC. Translated, it gives CASSLRGLFGEQYF.